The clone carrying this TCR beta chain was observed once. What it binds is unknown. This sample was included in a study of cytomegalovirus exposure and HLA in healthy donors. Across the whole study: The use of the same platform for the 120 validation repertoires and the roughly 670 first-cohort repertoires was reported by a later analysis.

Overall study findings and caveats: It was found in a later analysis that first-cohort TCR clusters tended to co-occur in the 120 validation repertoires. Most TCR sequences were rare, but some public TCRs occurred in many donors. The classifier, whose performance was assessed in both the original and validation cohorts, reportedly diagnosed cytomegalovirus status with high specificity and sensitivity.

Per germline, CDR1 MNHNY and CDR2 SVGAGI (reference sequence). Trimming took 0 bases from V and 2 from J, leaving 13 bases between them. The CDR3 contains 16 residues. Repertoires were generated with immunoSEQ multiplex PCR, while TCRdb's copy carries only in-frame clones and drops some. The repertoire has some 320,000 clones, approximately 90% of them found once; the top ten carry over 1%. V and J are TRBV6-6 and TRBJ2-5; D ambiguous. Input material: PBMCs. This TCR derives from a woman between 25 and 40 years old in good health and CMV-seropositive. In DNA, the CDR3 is TGTGCCAGCAGTTACTCGAGCAGTCTACCGCAAGAGACCCAGTACTTC. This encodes CASSYSSSLPQETQYF.